The 19 T cell receptor beta chains reported below all come from one sample, sequenced in a study of Ad26.COV2.S vaccination and SARS-CoV-2 variants. Method: immunoSEQ multiplex PCR; TCRdb's copy keeps in-frame clones and lacks some. The data hold 300,000 to 400,000 clones, with around 92% observed a single time. Sequences were derived from peripheral blood, sampled after recovery from COVID-19. These receptors were obtained from a human donor who had recovered from COVID-19.

The CDR3 DNA reads as TGTGCCAGCAGTTTAAAGTTTTCAGGGAGTGAAGCTTTCTTT. Its translation: CASSLKFSGSEAFF. V gene TRBV28 combines with J gene TRBJ1-1, with D possibly being TRBD1 (5 bases). V was trimmed by 2 bases and J by 7 bases, leaving 14 bases between them. CDR1 is MDHEN and CDR2 is SYDVKM in the germline V gene. The CDR3 contains 14 residues.

This rearrangement joins TRBV18 to TRBJ1-3; D unclear. Germline V gene sequence: CDR1 KGHSH, CDR2 LQKENI. V was pared by 3 bases and J by 0 bases, with 12 bases between. The CDR3 loop spans 16 amino acids. CDR3 loop: CASSPATASSGNTIYF. CDR3 in DNA: TGTGCCAGCTCACCCGCGACGGCAAGCTCTGGAAACACCATATATTTT.

In this sample, this clone turned up once. The genes are TRBV7-6 and TRBJ2-1; no reliable D call. The V end lost 1 base, the J end lost 8 bases, and 15 bases lay between the germline ends. Germline loops: CDR1 SGHVS, CDR2 FNYEAQ. This CDR3 is 15 amino acids long. This chain's CDR3 is CASSLEATFPDEQFF. In nucleotides, the CDR3 is TGTGCCAGCAGCTTAGAGGCTACCTTCCCCGATGAGCAGTTCTTC.

This clone was observed a single time. The germline gene is not matched at one end of the junction; a read error may be the cause. This chain links TRBV7-7 with TRBJ2-2, with a possible D match to TRBD2 (5 bases). Germline V CDR1 and CDR2: SSHAT, FNYEAQ (reference sequence). This CDR3 is 13 amino acids long. The CDR3 here is CASRPGNTGELFF. The CDR3 region has the DNA TGTGCTAGCAGACCCGGGAATACCGGGGAGCTGTTTTTT.

This clone has more than one count but fewer than ten. The chain is built from TRBV12-3 or TRBV12-4 and TRBJ1-3; D is unresolved. The CDR3 contains 11 residues. V was cut by 10 bases and J by 3 bases, with 7 bases left in between. The CDR3 reads CATAFGNTIYF. In DNA, the CDR3 is TGTGCCACAGCGTTTGGAAACACCATATATTTT.

This chain uses TRBV9 with TRBJ1-2; D is perhaps TRBD1 (5 bases). Germline CDR1 reads SGDLS; CDR2 reads YYNGEE. There are 15 residues in the CDR3. V was shortened by 2 bases and J by 2 bases, with 13 bases between the two germline ends. The CDR3: CASSVSFGGNYGYTF. In nucleotides, the CDR3 is TGTGCCAGCAGCGTCTCCTTCGGGGGAAACTATGGCTACACCTTC.

This chain joins TRBV19 and TRBJ2-7; the match to TRBD1 covers 8 bases. Germline V gene sequence: CDR1 LNHDA, CDR2 SQIVND (reference sequence). CDR3 size: 14 residues. V was clipped by 3 bases and J by 3 bases; unmatched bases: 4. The CDR3 region has the DNA TGTGCCAGTAGTATCGGGACAGGTAACTACGAGCAGTACTTC. It specifies CASSIGTGNYEQYF.

V usage is TRBV27 and J usage is TRBJ2-1; unclear D gene. Trimming removed 6 bases at V and 4 bases at J, with 16 bases between. This CDR3 is built from 15 residues. CDR1 is MNHEY, CDR2 SMNVEV, per germline (reference sequence). Here the CDR3 reads CASSQVPLTYNEQFF. The CDR3 region has the DNA TGTGCCAGCAGCCAAGTCCCCCTGACTTACAATGAGCAGTTCTTC.

The chain employs TRBV5-1 and TRBJ1-2, with D unresolved. The CDR3 contains 13 residues. Per germline, CDR1 SGHRS and CDR2 YFSETQ. V was trimmed by 0 bases and J by 3 bases, leaving 6 bases between them. CDR3 nucleotide sequence: TGCGCCAGCAGCTTGGGTGCTGACTATGGCTACACCTTC. Residues: CASSLGADYGYTF.

The table lists this clone with a few counts. This sequence joins TRBV10-1 and TRBJ2-7; TRBD1 matches 8 bases. Per the germline V gene, CDR1 is WNHNN and CDR2 is SYGVQD (reference sequence). The CDR3 extends over 14 amino acids. V lost 4 bases to trimming and J lost 2 bases; unmatched junction nucleotides: 4. CDR3 residues: CASSVRTGTYEQYF. The DNA for the CDR3 is TGCGCCAGCAGTGTGAGGACAGGGACCTACGAGCAGTACTTC.

The chain has TRBV7-8 and TRBJ2-7, with D maybe TRBD2 (6 bases). Trimming left V 1 base short and J 2 bases short, with 15 bases between. CDR1 and CDR2 from the germline V gene are SGHVS and FQNEAQ. CDR3 size: 16 residues. The CDR3 bases are TGTGCCAGCAGCTTAGTTGTAAGGGGAGGCACCTACGAGCAGTACTTC. This sequence encodes CASSLVVRGGTYEQYF.

V usage is TRBV4-1 and J usage is TRBJ2-7, with 8 bases matching TRBD1. The trim removed 0 bases at V and 0 bases at J, leaving 4 bases unmatched. The germline V gene encodes CDR1 MGHRA and CDR2 YSYEKL. The CDR3 covers 16 residues. The CDR3 DNA reads TGCGCCAGCAGCCAAGAGACAGGGGTCAGCTCCTACGAGCAGTACTTC. This sequence encodes CASSQETGVSSYEQYF.

V is TRBV11-2 and J is TRBJ1-1, with a tentative D call TRBD1 (5 bases). Germline V gene lookup returns CDR1 SGHAT and CDR2 FQNNGV. The CDR3 is made up of 16 amino acids. V lost 8 bases to trimming and J lost 0 bases, with 19 bases between them. The CDR3 DNA reads as TGTGCCAGCGGCAAAACGGCGGGGGGGGTGAACACTGAAGCTTTCTTT. Its protein product is CASGKTAGGVNTEAFF.

The V and J genes are TRBV19 and TRBJ1-2; TRBD1 might be the D (6 bases). The CDR3 is made up of 14 amino acids. Trimming took off 5 bases at V and 4 bases at J, with 14 bases between the two ends. The V gene's germline CDR1 is LNHDA and CDR2 SQIVND (reference sequence). The CDR3 protein is CASSRQASSYGYTF. The CDR3 bases are TGTGCCAGTAGTCGACAGGCAAGCAGCTATGGCTACACCTTC.

The chain is built from TRBV2 and TRBJ2-5, with TRBD2 matching 9 bases. The CDR3 spans 13 residues. From germline, CDR1 is SNHLY and CDR2 FYNNEI. V trimming: 6 bases; J trimming: 5 bases; junction bases outside the gene matches: 4. CDR3: CASRERGVETQYF. The DNA for the CDR3 is TGTGCCAGCAGGGAGCGGGGGGTGGAGACCCAGTACTTC.

This clone was detected once. The chain carries TRBV7-9 and TRBJ1-2; D is undetermined. CDR1 SEHNR and CDR2 FQNEAQ come from the germline V gene (reference sequence). V lost 5 bases to trimming and J lost 4 bases, with 20 bases between them. The CDR3 totals 16 residues. The DNA for the CDR3 is TGTGCCAGCAGCCCCCTCGTCGTGGGCGCGAGCTATGGCTACACCTTC. As protein: CASSPLVVGASYGYTF.

V and J are TRBV10-3 and TRBJ2-5, with D possibly matching TRBD2 (5 bases). Trimming shortened V by 6 bases and J by 1 base, and 12 bases separated the two germline ends. The germline V gene has CDR1 ENHRY and CDR2 SYGVKD. This CDR3 contains 14 residues. In nucleotides, the CDR3 is TGTGCCATCAGGTCGGACTTACCCCAAGAGACCCAGTACTTC. This gives the protein CAIRSDLPQETQYF.

With respect to this clone: It is unclear where the CDR3 begins or ends on the DNA, so no DNA is shown, and the CDR3 is as TCRdb lists it. The CDR3 reads CASSSVGVFGAGELFF. The chain joins TRBV5-1 to TRBJ2-2; the table's D call TRBD2 went unverified against the DNA. The CDR3 comprises 16 residues, both ends counted. Germline lookup yields CDR1 SGHRS and CDR2 YFSETQ.

The chain recombines TRBV4-1 with TRBJ1-1; the match to TRBD1 covers 8 bases. J lost 1 base, V lost 4 bases, and 5 bases had no gene match. Germline-derived CDR1 and CDR2 are MGHRA and YSYEKL. The CDR3 is 15 residues long. Written as DNA, the CDR3 is TGCGCCAGCAGCCCCCGGACAGGGCCGAACACTGAAGCTTTCTTT. Translation: CASSPRTGPNTEAFF.